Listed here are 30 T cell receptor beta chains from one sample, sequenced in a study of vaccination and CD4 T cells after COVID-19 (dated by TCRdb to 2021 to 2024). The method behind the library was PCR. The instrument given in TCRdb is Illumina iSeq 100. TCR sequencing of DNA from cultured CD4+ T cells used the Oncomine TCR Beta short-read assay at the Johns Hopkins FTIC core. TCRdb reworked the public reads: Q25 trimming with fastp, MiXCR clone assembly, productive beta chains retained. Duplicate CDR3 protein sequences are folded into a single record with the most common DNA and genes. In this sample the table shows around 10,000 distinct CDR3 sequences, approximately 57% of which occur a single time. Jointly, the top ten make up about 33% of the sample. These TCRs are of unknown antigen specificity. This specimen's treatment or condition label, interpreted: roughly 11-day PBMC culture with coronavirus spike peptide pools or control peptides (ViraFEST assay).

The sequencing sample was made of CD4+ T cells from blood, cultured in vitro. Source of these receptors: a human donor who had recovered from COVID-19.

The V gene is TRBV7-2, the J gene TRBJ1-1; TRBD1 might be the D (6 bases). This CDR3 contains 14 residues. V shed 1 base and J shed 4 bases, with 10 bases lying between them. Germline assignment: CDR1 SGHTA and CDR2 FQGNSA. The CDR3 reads CASSLGRGRTEAFF. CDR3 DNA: TGTGCCAGCAGCTTAGGGCGGGGGCGCACTGAAGCTTTCTTT.

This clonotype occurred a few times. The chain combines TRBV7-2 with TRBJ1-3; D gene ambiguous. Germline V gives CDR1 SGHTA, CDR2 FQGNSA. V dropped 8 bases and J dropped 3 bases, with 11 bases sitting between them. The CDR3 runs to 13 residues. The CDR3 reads CASRGVGGNTIYF. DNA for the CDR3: TGTGCCAGCCGCGGGGTTGGTGGAAACACCATATATTTT.

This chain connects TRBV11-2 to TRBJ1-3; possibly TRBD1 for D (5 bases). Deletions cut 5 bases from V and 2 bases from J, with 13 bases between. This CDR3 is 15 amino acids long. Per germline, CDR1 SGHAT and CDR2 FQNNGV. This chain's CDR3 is CASSVAVGAGNTIYF. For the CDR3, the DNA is TGTGCCAGCAGCGTTGCCGTGGGGGCTGGAAACACCATATATTTT.

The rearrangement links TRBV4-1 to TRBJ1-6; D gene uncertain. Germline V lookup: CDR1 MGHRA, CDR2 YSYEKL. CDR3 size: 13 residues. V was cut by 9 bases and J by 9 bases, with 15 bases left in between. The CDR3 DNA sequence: TGCGCCAGTTCCGAGGGAGGGCTTTCACCCCTCCACTTT. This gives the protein CASSEGGLSPLHF.

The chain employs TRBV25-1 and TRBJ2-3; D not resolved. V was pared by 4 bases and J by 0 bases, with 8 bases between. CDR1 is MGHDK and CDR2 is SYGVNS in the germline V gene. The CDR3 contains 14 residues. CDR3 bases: TGTGCCAGCAGTGGGGCAGGAAGCACAGATACGCAGTATTTT. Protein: CASSGAGSTDTQYF.

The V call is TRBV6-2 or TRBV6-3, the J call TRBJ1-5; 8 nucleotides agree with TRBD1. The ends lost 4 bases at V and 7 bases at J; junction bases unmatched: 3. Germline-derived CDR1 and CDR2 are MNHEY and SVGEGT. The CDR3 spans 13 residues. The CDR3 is CASSWTGLQPQHF. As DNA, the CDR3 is TGTGCCAGCAGTTGGACAGGGTTACAGCCCCAGCATTTT.

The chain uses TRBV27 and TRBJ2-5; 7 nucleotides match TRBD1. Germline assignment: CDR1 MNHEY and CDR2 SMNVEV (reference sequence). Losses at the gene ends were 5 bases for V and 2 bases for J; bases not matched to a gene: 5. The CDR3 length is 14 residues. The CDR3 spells CASSPGDRQETQYF. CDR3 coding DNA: TGTGCCAGCAGTCCCGGGGACAGACAAGAGACCCAGTACTTC.

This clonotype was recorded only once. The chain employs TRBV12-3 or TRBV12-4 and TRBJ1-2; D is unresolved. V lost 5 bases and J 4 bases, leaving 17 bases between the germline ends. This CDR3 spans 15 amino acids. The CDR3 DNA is TGTGCCAGCAGTCCCTCGAGAGGGAAATTCTATGGCTACACCTTC. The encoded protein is CASSPSRGKFYGYTF.

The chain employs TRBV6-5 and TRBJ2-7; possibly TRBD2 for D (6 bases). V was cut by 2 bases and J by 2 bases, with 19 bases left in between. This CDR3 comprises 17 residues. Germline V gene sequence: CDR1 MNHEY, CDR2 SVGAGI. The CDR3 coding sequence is TGTGCCAGCAGTTACCGCAACTACGGGGGAAGTCCCTACGAGCAGTACTTC. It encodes CASSYRNYGGSPYEQYF.

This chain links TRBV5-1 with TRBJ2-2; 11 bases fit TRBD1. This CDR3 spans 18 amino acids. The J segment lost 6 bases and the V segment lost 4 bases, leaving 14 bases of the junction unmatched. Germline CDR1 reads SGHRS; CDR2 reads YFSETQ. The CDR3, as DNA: TGCGCCAGCAGCGTACGGATCCGGGACAGGGGGGATCCCGGGGAGCTGTTTTTT. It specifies CASSVRIRDRGDPGELFF.

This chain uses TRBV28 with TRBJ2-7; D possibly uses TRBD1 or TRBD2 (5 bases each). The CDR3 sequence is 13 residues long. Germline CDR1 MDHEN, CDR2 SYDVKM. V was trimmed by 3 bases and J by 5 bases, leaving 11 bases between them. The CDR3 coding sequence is TGTGCCAGCAGTTTGGCCGGGGCCCACGAGCAGTACTTC. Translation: CASSLAGAHEQYF.

This CDR3 is CASSPGGDNQPQHF. The CDR3 DNA sequence: TGTGCCAGCTCCCCGGGGGGGGACAATCAGCCCCAGCATTTT. The rearrangement uses TRBV18 and TRBJ1-5, with a possible D match to TRBD1 (5 bases). The CDR3 runs to 14 residues. Deletions cut 6 bases from V and 3 bases from J, with 12 bases between. In germline, CDR1 is KGHSH, CDR2 LQKENI.

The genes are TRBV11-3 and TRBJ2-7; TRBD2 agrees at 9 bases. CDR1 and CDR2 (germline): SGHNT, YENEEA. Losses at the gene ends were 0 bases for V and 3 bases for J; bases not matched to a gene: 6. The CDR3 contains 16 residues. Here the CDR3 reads CASSLDLTSGGYEQYF. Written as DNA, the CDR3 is TGTGCCAGCAGCTTAGATTTGACTAGCGGTGGCTACGAGCAGTACTTC.

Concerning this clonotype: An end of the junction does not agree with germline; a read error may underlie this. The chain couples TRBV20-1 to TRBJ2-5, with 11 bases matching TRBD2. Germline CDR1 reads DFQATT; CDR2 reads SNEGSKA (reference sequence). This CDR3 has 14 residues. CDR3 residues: CSARDLAGGEAQYF. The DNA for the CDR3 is TGCAGTGCTAGAGATCTAGCGGGAGGAGAGGCCCAGTACTTC.

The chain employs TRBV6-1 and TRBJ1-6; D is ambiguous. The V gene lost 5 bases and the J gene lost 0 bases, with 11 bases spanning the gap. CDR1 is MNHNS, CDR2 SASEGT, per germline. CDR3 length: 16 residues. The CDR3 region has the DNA TGTGCCAGCAGTACAGATGTAAGCTCCTATAATTCACCCCTCCACTTT. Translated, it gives CASSTDVSSYNSPLHF.

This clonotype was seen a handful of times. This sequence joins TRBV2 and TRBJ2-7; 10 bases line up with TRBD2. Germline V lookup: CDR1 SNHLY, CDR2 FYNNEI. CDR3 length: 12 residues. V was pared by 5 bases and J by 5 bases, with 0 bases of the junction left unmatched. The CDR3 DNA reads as TGTGCCAGCAGTACTAGCGGGGACGAGCAGTACTTC. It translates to CASSTSGDEQYF.

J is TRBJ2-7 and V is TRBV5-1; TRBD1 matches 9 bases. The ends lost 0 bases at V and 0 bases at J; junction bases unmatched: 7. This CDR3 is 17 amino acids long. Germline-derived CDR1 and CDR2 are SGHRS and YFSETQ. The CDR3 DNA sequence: TGCGCCAGCAGCTTGGGCGGGACAGGGCCGTCCTCCTACGAGCAGTACTTC. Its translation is CASSLGGTGPSSYEQYF.

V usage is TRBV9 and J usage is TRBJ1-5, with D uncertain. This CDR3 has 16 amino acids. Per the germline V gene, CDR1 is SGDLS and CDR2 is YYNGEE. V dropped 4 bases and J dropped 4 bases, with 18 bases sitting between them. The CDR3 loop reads CASSSRGGFWNQPQHF. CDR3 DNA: TGTGCCAGCAGCTCCAGAGGAGGGTTTTGGAATCAGCCCCAGCATTTT.

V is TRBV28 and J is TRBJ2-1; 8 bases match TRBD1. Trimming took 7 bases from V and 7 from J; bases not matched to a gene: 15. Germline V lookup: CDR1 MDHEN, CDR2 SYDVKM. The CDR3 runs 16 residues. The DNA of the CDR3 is TGTGCCAGCACCACCTCGCGGACAGGGTATGTGAATGAGCAGTTCTTC. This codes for CASTTSRTGYVNEQFF. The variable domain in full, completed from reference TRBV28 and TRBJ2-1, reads DVKVTQSSRYLVKRTGEKVFLECVQDMDHENMFWYRQDPGLGLRLIYFSYDVKMKEKGDIPEGYSVSREKKERFSLILESASTNQTSMYLCASTTSRTGYVNEQFFGPGTRLTVL.

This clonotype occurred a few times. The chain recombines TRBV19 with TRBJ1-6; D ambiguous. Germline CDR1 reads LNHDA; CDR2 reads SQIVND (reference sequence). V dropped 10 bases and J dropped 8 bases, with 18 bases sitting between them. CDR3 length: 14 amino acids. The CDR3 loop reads CATTPGGKDSPLHF. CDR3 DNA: TGTGCCACCACCCCGGGAGGGAAGGATTCACCCCTCCACTTT.

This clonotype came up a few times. The CDR3 is CASSDSGGAEETQYF. CDR3 sequence (DNA): TGTGCCAGCAGTGATAGCGGGGGGGCCGAGGAGACCCAGTACTTC. The V and J genes are TRBV6-2 or TRBV6-3 and TRBJ2-5; 11 bases agree with TRBD2. Germline values: CDR1 MNHEY, CDR2 SVGEGT. Trimming removed 5 bases from V and 5 bases from J; junction bases left unmatched: 7. The CDR3 has 15 residues.

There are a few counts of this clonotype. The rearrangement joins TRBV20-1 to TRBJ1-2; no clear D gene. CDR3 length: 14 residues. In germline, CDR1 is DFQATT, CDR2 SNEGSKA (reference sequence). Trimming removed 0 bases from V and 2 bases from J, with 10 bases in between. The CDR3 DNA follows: TGCAGTGCTAGAGATGGCAGACGAAACTATGGCTACACCTTC. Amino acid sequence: CSARDGRRNYGYTF.

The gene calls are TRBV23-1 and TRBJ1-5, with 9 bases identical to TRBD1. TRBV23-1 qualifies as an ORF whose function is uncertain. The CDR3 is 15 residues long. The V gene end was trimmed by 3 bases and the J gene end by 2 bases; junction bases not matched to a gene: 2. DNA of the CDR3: TGCGCCAGCAGTCACTGGACAGGGGGCAATCAGCCCCAGCATTTT. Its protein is CASSHWTGGNQPQHF.

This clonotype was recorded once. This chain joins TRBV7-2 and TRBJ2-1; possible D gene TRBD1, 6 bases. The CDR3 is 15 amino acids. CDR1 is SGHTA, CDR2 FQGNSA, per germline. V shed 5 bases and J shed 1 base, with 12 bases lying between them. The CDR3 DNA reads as TGTGCCAGCAGCCCAACAGGGCTATCCTACAATGAGCAGTTCTTC. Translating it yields CASSPTGLSYNEQFF.

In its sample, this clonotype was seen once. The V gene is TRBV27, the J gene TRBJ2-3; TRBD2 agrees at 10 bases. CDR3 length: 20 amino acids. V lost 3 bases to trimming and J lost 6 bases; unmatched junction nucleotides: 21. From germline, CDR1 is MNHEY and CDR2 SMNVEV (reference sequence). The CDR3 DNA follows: TGTGCCAGCAGTTTTGCGGGCCAGGGCTTCGCTAGCGGGAGAGGTGATACGCAGTATTTT. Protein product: CASSFAGQGFASGRGDTQYF.

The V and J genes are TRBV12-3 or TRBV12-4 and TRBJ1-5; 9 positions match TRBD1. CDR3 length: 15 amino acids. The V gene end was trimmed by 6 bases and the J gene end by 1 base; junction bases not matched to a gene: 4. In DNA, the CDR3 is TGTGCCAGCAGGTCACAGGGGGCAAGCAATCAGCCCCAGCATTTT. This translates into CASRSQGASNQPQHF.

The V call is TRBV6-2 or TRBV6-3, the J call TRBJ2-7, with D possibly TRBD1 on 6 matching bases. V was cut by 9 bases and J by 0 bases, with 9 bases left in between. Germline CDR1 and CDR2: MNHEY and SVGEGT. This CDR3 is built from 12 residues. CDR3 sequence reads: CASGQSSYEQYF. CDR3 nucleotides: TGTGCCAGTGGACAGAGCTCCTACGAGCAGTACTTC.

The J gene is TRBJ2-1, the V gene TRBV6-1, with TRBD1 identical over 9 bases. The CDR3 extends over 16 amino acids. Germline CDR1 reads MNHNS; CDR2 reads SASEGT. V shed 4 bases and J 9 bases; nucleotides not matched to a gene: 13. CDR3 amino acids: CASSATGTGYDTEQFF. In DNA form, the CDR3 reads TGTGCCAGCAGTGCTACCGGGACAGGGTACGACACTGAGCAGTTCTTC.

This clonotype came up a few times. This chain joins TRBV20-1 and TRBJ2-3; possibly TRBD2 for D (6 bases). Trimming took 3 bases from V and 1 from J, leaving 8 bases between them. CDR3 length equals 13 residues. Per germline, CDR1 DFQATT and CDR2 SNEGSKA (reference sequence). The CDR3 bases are TGCAGTGCTAGGGCTAGCGGCACAGATACGCAGTATTTT. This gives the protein CSARASGTDTQYF.

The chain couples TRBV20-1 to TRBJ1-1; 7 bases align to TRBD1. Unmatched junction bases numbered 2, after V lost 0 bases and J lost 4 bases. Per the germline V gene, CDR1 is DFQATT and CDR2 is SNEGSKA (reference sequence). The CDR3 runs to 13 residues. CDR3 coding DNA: TGCAGTGCTAGAGATCCAGGGGGCACTGAAGCTTTCTTT. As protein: CSARDPGGTEAFF.